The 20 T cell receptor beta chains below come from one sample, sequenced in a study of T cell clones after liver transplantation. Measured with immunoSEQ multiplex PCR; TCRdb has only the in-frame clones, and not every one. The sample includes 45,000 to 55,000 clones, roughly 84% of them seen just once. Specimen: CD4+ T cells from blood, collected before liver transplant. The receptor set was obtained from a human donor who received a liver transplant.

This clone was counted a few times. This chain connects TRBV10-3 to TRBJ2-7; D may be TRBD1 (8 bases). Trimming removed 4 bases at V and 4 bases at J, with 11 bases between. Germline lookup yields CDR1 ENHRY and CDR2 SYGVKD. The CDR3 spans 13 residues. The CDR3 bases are TGTGCCATCAGTGCACAGGGGGGGTACGAGCAGTACTTC. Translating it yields CAISAQGGYEQYF.

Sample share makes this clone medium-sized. The CDR3 loop is CASSLDRGQIYGYTF. The CDR3 DNA reads as TGTGCCAGTAGTCTCGACAGGGGGCAAATCTATGGCTACACCTTC. The V call is TRBV19, the J call TRBJ1-2; TRBD1 agrees at 10 bases. In germline, CDR1 is LNHDA, CDR2 SQIVND (reference sequence). The CDR3 is 15 residues long. J lost 4 bases, V lost 5 bases, and 7 bases had no gene match. The variable domain in full, with the rest retrieved from reference TRBV19 and TRBJ1-2, is DGGITQSPKYLFRKEGQNVTLSCEQNLNHDAMYWYRQDPGQGLRLIYYSQIVNDFQKGDIAEGYSVSREKKESFPLTVTSAQKNPTAFYLCASSLDRGQIYGYTFGSGTRLTVV.

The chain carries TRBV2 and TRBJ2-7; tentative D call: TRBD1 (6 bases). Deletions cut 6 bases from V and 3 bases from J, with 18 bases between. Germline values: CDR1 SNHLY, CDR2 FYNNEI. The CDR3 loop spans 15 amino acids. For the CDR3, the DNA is TGTGCCAGCAGGCCCCCACAGGGAATTGGCTACGAGCAGTACTTC. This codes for CASRPPQGIGYEQYF.

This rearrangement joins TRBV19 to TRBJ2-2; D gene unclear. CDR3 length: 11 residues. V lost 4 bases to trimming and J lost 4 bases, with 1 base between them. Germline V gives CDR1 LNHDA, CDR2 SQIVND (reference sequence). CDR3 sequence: CASSTTGELFF. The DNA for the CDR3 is TGTGCCAGTAGTACCACCGGGGAGCTGTTTTTT.

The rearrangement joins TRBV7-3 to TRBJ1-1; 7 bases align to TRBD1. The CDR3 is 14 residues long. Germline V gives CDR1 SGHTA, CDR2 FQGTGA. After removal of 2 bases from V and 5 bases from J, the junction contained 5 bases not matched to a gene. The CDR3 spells CASSLVGGVTEAFF. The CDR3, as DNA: TGTGCCAGCAGCTTAGTAGGGGGCGTTACTGAAGCTTTCTTT.

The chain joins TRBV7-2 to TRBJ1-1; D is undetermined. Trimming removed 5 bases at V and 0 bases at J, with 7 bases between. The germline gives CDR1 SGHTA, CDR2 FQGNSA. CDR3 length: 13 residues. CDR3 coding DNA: TGTGCCAGCAGCAGCCAAATGAACACTGAAGCTTTCTTT. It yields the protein CASSSQMNTEAFF.

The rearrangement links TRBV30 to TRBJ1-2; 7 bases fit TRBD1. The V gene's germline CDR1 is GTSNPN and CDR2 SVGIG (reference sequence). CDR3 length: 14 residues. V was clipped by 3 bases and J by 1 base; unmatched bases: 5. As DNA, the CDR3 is TGTGCCTGGAGCCGACAGGGAATTAACTATGGCTACACCTTC. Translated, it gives CAWSRQGINYGYTF.

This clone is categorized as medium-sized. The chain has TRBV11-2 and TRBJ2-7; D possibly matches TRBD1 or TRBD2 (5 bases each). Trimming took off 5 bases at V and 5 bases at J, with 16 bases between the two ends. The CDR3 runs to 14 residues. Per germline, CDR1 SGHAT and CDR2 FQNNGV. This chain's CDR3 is CASSPWAGTNEQYF. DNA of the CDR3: TGTGCCAGCAGCCCCTGGGCAGGGACCAACGAGCAGTACTTC.

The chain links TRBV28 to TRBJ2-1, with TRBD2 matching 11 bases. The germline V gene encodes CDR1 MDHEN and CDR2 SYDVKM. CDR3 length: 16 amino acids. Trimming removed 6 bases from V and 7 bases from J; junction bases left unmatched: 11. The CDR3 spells CASRDTRLAGRNEQFF. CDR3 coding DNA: TGTGCCAGCAGGGATACCCGACTAGCGGGGCGTAATGAGCAGTTCTTC.

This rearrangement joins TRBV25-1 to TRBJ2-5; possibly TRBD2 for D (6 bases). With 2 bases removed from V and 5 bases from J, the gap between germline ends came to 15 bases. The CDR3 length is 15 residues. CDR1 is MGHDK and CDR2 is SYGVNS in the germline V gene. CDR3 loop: CASSENLGGRETQYF. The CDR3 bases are TGTGCCAGCAGTGAAAACCTCGGGGGTCGGGAGACCCAGTACTTC.

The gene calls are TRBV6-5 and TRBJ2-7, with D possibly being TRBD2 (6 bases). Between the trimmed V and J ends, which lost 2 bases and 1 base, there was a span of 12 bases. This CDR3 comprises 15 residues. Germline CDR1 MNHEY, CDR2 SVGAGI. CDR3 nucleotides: TGTGCCAGCAGTTACGGAGGGCCGGGGTCCTACGAGCAGTACTTC. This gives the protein CASSYGGPGSYEQYF.

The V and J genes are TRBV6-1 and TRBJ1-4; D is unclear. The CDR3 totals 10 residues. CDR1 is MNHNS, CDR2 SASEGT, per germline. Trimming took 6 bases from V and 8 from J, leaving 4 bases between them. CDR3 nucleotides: TGTGCCAGCAGCTGGGAAAAACTGTTTTTT. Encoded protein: CASSWEKLFF.

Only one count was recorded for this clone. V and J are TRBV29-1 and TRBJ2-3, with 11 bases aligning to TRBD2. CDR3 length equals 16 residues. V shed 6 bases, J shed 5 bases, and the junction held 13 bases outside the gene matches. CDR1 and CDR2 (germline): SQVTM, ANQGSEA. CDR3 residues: CSVGGTSGSFGDTQYF. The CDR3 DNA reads TGCAGCGTCGGGGGAACTAGCGGGAGTTTCGGAGATACGCAGTATTTT.

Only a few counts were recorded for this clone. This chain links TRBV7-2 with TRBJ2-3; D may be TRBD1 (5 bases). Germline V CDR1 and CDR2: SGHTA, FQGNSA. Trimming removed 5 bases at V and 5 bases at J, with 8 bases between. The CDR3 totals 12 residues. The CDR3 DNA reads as TGTGCCAGCAGCCCTAGGGGAGATACGCAGTATTTT. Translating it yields CASSPRGDTQYF.

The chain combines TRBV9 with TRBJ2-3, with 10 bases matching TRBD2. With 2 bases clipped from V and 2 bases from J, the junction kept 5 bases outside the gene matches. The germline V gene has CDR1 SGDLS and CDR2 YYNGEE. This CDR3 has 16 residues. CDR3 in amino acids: CASSVAAGGLTDTQYF. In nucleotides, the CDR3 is TGTGCCAGCAGCGTGGCAGCGGGGGGGCTCACAGATACGCAGTATTTT.

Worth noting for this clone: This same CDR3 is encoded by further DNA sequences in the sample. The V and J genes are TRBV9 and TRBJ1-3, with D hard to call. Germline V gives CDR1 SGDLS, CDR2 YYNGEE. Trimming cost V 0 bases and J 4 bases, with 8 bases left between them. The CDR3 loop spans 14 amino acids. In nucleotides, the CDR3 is TGTGCCAGCAGCGTAGTGGGTGACGGAAACACCATATATTTT. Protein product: CASSVVGDGNTIYF.

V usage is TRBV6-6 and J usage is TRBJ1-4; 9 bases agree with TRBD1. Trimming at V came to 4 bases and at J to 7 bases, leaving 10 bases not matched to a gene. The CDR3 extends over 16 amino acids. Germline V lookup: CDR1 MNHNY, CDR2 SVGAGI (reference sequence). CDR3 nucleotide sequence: TGTGCCAGCAGTTGGGCGGGACAGGGATTAACTGAAAAACTGTTTTTT. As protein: CASSWAGQGLTEKLFF.

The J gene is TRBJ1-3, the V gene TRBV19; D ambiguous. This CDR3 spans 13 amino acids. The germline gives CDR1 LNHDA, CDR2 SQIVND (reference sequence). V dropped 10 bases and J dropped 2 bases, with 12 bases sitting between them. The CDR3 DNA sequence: TGTGCCACCTTGGACGGCCCTGGAAACACCATATATTTT. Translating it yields CATLDGPGNTIYF.

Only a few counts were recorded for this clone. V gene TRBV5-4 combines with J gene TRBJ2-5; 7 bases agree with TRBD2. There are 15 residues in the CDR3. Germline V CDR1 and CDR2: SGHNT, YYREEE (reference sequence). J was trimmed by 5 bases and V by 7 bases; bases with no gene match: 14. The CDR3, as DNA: TGTGCCAGCTACTATTGGGGCGGGAGTAGTGAGACCCAGTACTTC. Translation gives CASYYWGGSSETQYF.

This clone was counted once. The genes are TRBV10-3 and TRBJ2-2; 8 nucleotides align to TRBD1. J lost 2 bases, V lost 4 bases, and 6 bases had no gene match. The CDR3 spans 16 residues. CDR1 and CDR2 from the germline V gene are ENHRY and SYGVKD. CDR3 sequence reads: CAISGQGAKNTGELFF. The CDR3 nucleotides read TGTGCCATCAGTGGGCAGGGGGCCAAAAACACCGGGGAGCTGTTTTTT.